This T cell receptor beta chain was profiled in a study of blood T cell repertoires in COVID-19. The overall study: Acute and convalescent COVID-19 samples came from the United States, Italy and Spain.

The study recruited people aged 18 to 89 years across 24 US areas. Cohorts were based on clinical histories the participants reported. The CDR3 has 14 residues. The V end was cut by 2 bases, the J end by 2 bases, with 9 bases between. Per germline, CDR1 SGHTA and CDR2 FQGTGA. The table came from immunoSEQ multiplex PCR; TCRdb's copy has only in-frame clones and leaves some out. The sample carries a few hundred thousand clones, more than 85% recorded once. This clone has only one observation. Sequencing was done on a sample of PBMCs or T cells enriched from blood (not recorded which). This chain joins TRBV7-3 and TRBJ1-1; no clear D gene. This clonotype originated in a woman in her twenties or thirties who had recovered from COVID-19. CDR3 protein: CASSLGGINTEAFF. CDR3 DNA: TGTGCCAGCAGCTTAGGAGGGATAAACACTGAAGCTTTCTTT.